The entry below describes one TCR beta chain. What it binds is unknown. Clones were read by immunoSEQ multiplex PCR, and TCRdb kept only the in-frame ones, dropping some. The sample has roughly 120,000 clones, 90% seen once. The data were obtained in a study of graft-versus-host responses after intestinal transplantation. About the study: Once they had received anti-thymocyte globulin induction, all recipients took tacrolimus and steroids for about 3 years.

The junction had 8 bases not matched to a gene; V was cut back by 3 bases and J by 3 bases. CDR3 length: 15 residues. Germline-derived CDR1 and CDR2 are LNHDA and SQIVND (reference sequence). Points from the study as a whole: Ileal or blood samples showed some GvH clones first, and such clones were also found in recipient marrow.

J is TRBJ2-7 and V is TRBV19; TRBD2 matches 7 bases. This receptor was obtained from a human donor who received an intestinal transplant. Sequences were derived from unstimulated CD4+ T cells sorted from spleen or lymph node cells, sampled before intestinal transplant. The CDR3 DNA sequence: TGTGCCAGTAGTATCAGTGCCCGGGGGGTCTACGAGCAGTACTTC. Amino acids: CASSISARGVYEQYF.